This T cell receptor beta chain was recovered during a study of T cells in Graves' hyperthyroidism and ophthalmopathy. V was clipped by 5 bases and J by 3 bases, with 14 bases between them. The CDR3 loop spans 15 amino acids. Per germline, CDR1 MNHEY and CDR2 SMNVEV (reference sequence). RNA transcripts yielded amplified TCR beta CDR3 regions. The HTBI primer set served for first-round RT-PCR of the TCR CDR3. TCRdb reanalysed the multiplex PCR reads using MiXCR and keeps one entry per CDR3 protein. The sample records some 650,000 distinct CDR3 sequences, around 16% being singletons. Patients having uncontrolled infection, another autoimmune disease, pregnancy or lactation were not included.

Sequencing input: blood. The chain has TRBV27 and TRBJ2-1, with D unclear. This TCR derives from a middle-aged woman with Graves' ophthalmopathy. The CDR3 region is CASSPRGLIYNEQFF. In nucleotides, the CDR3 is TGTGCCAGCAGTCCCCGAGGCCTGATCTACAATGAGCAGTTCTTC.